The sequence of this TCR beta chain was determined in a study of OX40 agonist ivuxolimab in advanced cancers. Study-level background: Every patient in dose escalation had hepatocellular carcinoma, melanoma, renal cell or head and neck cancer.

Details on this clone: The antigen is undetermined.

Sequencing was performed with immunoSEQ multiplex PCR; in TCRdb, only in-frame clones are kept and a portion is missing. The sample shows approximately 65,000 clones, 92% of them seen only once. Study results and limitations: The authors also found low normalized T-cell clonal expansion in some nonresponders.

The source is an adult with an advanced solid tumor such as melanoma, head and neck, liver or kidney cancer. This specimen was CD4+ or CD8+ T cells sorted from blood, taken in a trial of the OX40 agonist ivuxolimab.

In DNA, the CDR3 is TGTGCCAGCAGCCCGGACAGGAACACCGGGGAGCTGTTTTTT. Translating gives CASSPDRNTGELFF. The V and J genes are TRBV6-6 and TRBJ2-2, with D perhaps matching TRBD1 (6 bases). V dropped 6 bases and J dropped 1 base, with 9 bases sitting between them. In germline, CDR1 is MNHNY, CDR2 SVGAGI (reference sequence). The CDR3 is 14 amino acids.